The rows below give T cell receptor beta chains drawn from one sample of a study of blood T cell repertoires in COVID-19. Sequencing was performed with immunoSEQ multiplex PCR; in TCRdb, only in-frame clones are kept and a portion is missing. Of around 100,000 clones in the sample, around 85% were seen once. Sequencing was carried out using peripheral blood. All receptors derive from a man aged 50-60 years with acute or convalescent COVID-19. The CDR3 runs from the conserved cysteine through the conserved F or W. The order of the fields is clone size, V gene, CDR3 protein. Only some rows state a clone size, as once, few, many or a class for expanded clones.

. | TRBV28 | CARLNRGEASYNSPLHF
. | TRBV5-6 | CASSPGPKPGYEQYF
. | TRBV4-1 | CASSPPRTGLSNQPQHF
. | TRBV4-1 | CASSQDRGQEKLFF
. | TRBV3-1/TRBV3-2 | CASSSREGGEKLFF
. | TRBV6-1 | CASSELGWSSYNSPLHF
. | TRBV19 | CASRLGRNRADTQYF
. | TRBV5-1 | CASSTTGSYEQYF
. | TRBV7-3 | CASSLNRGETQYF
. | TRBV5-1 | CASSSAPTGQSSYEQYF
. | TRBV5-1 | CASSLAGGDEKLFF
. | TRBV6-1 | CASSERGQGGPQHF
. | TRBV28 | CASSPRRDNYGYTF
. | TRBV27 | CASSSAGQNYGYTF
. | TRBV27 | CASNQGGPNEKLFF
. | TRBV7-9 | CATPGLDRVNMNTEAFF
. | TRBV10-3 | CAISVATITGELFF
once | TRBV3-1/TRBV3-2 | CASSQGPGGQYF
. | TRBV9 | CASSPRPGTGIGAFF
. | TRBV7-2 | CASSLLGPQYF
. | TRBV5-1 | CASSLVRGASSYNEQFF
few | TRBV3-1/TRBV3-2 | CASSQDVLGSGQGDGYTF
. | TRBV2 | CASLTESNSPLHF
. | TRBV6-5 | CATRLSGGYGYTF
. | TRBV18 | CASSPQGLTEAFF
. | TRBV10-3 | CAITEGAANYGYTF
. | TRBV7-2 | CASSLDGTRNQPQHF
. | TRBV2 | CASSEHPETSPSTDTQYF
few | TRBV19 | CASSIDTGEKLFF
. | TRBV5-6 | CASSPRWGPYNEQFF
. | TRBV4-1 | CASSQPDRGNQPQHF
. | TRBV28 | CASFDGGDQPQHF
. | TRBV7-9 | CASSLGFEGLYEQYF
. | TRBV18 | CASSPSTGTGERISGNTIYF
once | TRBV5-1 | CASSLAGQRSGNTIYF
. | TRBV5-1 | CASRHENYGYTF
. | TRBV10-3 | CAISTIAGSSYNEQFF
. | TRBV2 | CASSRRGDDTQYF
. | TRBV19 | CASRGLEGQSRSGYTF
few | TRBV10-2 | CASYTTGGKAEAFF
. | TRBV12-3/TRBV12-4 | CASSYRNQPQHF
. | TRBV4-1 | CASSPPRSQGASEQFF
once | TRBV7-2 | CASSFPAQGYGYTF
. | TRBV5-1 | CASSPQPGQANYGYTF
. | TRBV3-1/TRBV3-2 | CASSQVSGETLEWQETQYF
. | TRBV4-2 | CASSQEPGNGANVLTF
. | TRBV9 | CASSAISGGAEAFF
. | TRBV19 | CASSIGGANTGELFF
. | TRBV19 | CASTPRAGGRWDEQFF
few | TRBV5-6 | CASSGGSSYNEQFF
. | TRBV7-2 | CASSFPGQEINSPLHF
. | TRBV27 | CASSLLPLEGTQYF
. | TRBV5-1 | CASSLGQGEYNEQFF
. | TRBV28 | CASSLMGGSYEQYF
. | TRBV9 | CASSVLPETATEAFF
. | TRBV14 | CASSLQYGGELFF
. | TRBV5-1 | CASSSTAGTNTEAFF
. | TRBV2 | CASQTRTGSDEKLFF